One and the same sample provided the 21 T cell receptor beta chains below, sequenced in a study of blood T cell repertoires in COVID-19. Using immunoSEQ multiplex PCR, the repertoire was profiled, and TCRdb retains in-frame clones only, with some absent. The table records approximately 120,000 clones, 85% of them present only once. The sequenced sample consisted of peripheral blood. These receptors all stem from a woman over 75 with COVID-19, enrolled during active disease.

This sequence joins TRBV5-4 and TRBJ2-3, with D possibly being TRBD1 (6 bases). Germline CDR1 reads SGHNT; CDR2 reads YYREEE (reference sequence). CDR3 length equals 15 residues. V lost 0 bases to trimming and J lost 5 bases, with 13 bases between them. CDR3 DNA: TGTGCCAGCAGCTTGGCCAGGGGACGGCAAGATACGCAGTATTTT. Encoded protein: CASSLARGRQDTQYF.

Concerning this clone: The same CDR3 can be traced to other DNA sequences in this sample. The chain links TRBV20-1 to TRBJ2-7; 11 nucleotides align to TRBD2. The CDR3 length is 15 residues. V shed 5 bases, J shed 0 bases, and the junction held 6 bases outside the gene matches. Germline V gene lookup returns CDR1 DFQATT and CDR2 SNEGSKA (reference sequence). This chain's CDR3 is CSAGGLAGTSYEQYF. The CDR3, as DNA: TGCAGTGCTGGTGGACTAGCGGGTACCTCCTACGAGCAGTACTTC.

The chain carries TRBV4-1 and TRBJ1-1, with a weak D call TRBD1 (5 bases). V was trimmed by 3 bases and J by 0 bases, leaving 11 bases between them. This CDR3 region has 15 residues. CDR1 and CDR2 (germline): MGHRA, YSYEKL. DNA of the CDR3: TGCGCCAGCAGCCACAACGCAGGGATGAACACTGAAGCTTTCTTT. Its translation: CASSHNAGMNTEAFF.

CDR3 in amino acids: CASSQDGGTEAFF. CDR3 nucleotides: TGTGCCAGCAGCCAAGATGGCGGCACTGAAGCTTTCTTT. V gene TRBV3-1 (or the pseudogene TRBV3-2) combines with J gene TRBJ1-1, with D hard to call. The CDR3 extends over 13 amino acids. Trimming took off 0 bases at V and 4 bases at J, with 6 bases between the two ends. CDR1 and CDR2 from the germline V gene are LGHDT and YNNKEL (reference sequence).

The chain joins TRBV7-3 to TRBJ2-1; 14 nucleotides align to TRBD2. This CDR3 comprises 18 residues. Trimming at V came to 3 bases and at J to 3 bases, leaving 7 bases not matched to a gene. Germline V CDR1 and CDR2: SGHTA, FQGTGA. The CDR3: CASSFGTSGRMYYNEQFF. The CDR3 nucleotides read TGTGCCAGCAGCTTCGGGACTAGCGGGAGAATGTACTACAATGAGCAGTTCTTC.

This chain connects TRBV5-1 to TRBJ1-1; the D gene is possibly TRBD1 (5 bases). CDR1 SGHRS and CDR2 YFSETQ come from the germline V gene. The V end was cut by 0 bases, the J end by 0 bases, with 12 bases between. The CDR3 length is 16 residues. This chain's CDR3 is CASSLAVTDMNTEAFF. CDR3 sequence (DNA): TGCGCCAGCAGCTTGGCCGTGACAGACATGAACACTGAAGCTTTCTTT.

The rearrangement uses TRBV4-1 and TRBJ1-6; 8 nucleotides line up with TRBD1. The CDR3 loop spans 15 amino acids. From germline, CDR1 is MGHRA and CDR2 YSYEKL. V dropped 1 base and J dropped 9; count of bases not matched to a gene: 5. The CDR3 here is CASSQATGVVSPLHF. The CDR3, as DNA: TGCGCCAGCAGCCAAGCGACAGGGGTAGTTTCACCCCTCCACTTT.

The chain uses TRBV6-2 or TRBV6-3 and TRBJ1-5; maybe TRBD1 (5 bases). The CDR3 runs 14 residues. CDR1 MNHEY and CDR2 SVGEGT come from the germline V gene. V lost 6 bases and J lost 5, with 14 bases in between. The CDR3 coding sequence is TGTGCCAGCAGCCCGGGGCAGCTCTATCAGCCCCAGCATTTT. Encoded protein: CASSPGQLYQPQHF.

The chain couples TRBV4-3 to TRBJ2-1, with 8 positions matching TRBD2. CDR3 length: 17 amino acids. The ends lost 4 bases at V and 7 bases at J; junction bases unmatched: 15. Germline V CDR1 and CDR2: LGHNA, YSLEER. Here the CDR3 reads CASSLRLALAGWNEQFF. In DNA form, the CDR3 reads TGCGCCAGCAGCCTAAGACTAGCCTTAGCGGGATGGAATGAGCAGTTCTTC.

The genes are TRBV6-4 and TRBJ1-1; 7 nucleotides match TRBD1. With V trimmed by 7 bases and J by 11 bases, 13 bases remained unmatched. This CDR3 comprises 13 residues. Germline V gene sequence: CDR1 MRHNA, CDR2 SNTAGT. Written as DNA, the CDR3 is TGTGCCAGCATGAGGGACAGTGAGGCGTTCGCTTTCTTT. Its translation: CASMRDSEAFAFF.

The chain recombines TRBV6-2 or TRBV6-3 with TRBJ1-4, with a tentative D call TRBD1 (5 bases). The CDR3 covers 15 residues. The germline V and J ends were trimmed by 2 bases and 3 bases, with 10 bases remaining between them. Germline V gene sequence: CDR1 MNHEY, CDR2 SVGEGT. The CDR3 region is CASSYQGKANEKLFF. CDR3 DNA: TGTGCCAGCAGTTACCAGGGAAAGGCTAATGAAAAACTGTTTTTT.

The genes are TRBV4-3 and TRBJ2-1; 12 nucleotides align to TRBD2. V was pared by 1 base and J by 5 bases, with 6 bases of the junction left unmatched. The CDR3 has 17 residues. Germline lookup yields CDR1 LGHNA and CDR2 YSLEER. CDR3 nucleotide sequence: TGCGCCAGCAGCCAAGGTCCGGGACTAGCGGGCCACAATGAGCAGTTCTTC. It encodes CASSQGPGLAGHNEQFF.

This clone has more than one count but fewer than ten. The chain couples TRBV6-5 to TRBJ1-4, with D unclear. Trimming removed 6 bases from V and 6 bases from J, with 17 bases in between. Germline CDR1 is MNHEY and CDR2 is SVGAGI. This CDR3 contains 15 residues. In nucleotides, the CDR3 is TGTGCCAGCAGCCTCGCGAGGAGGAGTGATGAAAAACTGTTTTTT. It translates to CASSLARRSDEKLFF.

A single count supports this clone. In DNA, the CDR3 is TGCAGTGCTAGTAACGGGTACCAAGAGACCCAGTACTTC. It translates to CSASNGYQETQYF. The chain employs TRBV20-1 and TRBJ2-5; D remains ambiguous. V was clipped by 3 bases and J by 0 bases, with 8 bases between them. Germline lookup yields CDR1 DFQATT and CDR2 SNEGSKA (reference sequence). This CDR3 is built from 13 residues.

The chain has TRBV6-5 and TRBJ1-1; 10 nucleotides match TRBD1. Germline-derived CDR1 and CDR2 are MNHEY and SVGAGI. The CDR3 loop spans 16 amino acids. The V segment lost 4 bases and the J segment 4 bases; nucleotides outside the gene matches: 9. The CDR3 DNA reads TGTGCCAGCAGTTCGCCGGGACAGGGGAGGACCACTGAAGCTTTCTTT. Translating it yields CASSSPGQGRTTEAFF.

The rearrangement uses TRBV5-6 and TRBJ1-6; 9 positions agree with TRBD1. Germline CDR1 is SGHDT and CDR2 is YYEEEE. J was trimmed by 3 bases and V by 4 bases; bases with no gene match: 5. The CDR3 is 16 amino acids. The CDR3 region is CASSVGTGNYNSPLHF. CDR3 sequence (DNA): TGTGCCAGCAGCGTGGGGACAGGGAACTATAATTCACCCCTCCACTTT.

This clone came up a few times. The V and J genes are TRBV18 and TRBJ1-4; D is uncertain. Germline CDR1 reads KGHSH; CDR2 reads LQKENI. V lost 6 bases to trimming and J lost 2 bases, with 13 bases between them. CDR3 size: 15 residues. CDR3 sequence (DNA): TGTGCCAGCTCGGTCTTAGGAGGGACTAATGAAAAACTGTTTTTT. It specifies CASSVLGGTNEKLFF.

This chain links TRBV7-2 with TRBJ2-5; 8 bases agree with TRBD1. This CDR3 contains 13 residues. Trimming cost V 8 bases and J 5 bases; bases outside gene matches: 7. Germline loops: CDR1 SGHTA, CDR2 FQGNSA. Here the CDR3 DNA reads TGTGCCAGCCGAGGACAGGGACGGGAGACCCAGTACTTC. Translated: CASRGQGRETQYF. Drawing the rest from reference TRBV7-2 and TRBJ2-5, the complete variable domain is GAGVSQSPSNKVTEKGKDVELRCDPISGHTALYWYRQSLGQGLEFLIYFQGNSAPDKSGLPSDRFSAERTGGSVSTLTIQRTQQEDSAVYLCASRGQGRETQYFGPGTRLLVL.

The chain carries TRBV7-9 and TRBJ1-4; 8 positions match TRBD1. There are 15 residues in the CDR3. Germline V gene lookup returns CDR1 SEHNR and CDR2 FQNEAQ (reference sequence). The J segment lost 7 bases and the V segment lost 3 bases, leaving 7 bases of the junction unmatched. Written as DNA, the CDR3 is TGTGCCAGCAGCTTGACCCAGGGGGCAACTGAAAAACTGTTTTTT. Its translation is CASSLTQGATEKLFF.

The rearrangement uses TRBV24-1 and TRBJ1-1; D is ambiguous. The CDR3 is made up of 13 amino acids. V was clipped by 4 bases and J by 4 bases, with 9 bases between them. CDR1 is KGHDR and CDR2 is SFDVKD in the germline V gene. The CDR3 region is CATSDPAGTEAFF. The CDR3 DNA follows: TGTGCCACCAGTGACCCCGCGGGCACTGAAGCTTTCTTT.

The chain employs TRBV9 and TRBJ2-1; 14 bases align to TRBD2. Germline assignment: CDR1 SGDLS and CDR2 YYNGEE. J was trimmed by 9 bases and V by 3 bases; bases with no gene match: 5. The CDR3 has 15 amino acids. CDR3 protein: CASSAGLAGVSEQFF. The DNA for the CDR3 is TGTGCCAGCAGCGCGGGACTAGCGGGAGTCAGTGAGCAGTTCTTC.